Following are 11 T cell receptor beta chains from one sample sequenced in a study of Ad26.COV2.S vaccination and SARS-CoV-2 variants. The data were produced by immunoSEQ multiplex PCR, yet TCRdb's version contains in-frame clones alone and is incomplete. The repertoire holds 430,000 or so clones, with 75% to 90% as singletons. As for treatment: some 19 received Ad26.COV2.S at low or high dose, single or two shots; 5 received placebo; per-sample allocation not given. Day 63 following the first vaccine or placebo injection was when the samples were taken. Material: peripheral blood, obtained in a trial of Ad26.COV2.S vaccine versus placebo. These TCRs come from a person aged 18-65 years who received the Ad26.COV2.S COVID-19 vaccine or a placebo.

This rearrangement joins TRBV4-1 to TRBJ1-3; tentatively, D is TRBD1 (6 bases). Germline CDR1 and CDR2: MGHRA and YSYEKL. The length of the CDR3 is 16 residues. Trimming removed 1 base from V and 4 bases from J, with 14 bases in between. CDR3 sequence: CASSQGPRGRGNTIYF. The CDR3 bases are TGCGCCAGCAGCCAAGGCCCTCGGGGGCGAGGAAACACCATATATTTT.

The chain joins TRBV6-5 to TRBJ1-2; tentatively, D is TRBD1 (5 bases). Germline V gives CDR1 MNHEY, CDR2 SVGAGI. The CDR3 extends over 15 amino acids. Between the trimmed V and J ends, which lost 2 bases and 5 bases, there was a span of 15 bases. CDR3 residues: CASSYGAGNSYGYTF. DNA of the CDR3: TGTGCCAGCAGTTACGGGGCAGGGAACAGTTATGGCTACACCTTC.

The chain employs TRBV7-9 and TRBJ1-1; 9 bases fit TRBD1. The CDR3 extends over 14 amino acids. The V and J ends lost 7 bases and 5 bases, in that order; junction bases with no gene match: 8. Per germline, CDR1 SEHNR and CDR2 FQNEAQ (reference sequence). The CDR3 DNA sequence: TGTGCCAGCAACCAACAGGGGGCGAAGACTGAAGCTTTCTTT. It encodes CASNQQGAKTEAFF.

The chain joins TRBV5-8 to TRBJ1-4; possible D gene TRBD1, 6 bases. With 4 bases removed from V and 8 bases from J, the gap between germline ends came to 18 bases. The CDR3 covers 15 residues. The germline V gene encodes CDR1 SGHTS and CDR2 YDEGEE. The CDR3 region is CASSRGGTASEKLFF. In DNA, the CDR3 is TGTGCCAGCAGCAGGGGGGGGACCGCAAGCGAAAAACTGTTTTTT.

The chain joins TRBV5-1 to TRBJ1-3; possibly TRBD1 for D (5 bases). This CDR3 region has 16 residues. V was clipped by 0 bases and J by 4 bases, with 14 bases between them. Germline V gene lookup returns CDR1 SGHRS and CDR2 YFSETQ. CDR3 DNA sequence: TGCGCCAGCAGCTTGGCCGGGGGGATAGACGGAAACACCATATATTTT. It is translated as CASSLAGGIDGNTIYF.

The V and J genes are TRBV5-4 and TRBJ2-3; D is perhaps TRBD2 (5 bases). Per the germline V gene, CDR1 is SGHNT and CDR2 is YYREEE (reference sequence). This CDR3 comprises 14 residues. V shed 4 bases and J shed 6 bases, with 15 bases lying between them. DNA of the CDR3: TGTGCCAGCAGCCCGGCGGGTTGGGCCGATACGCAGTATTTT. It yields the protein CASSPAGWADTQYF.

The chain joins TRBV6-5 to TRBJ1-1; 10 bases agree with TRBD1. The CDR3 has 15 residues. Unmatched junction bases numbered 3, after V lost 1 base and J lost 4 bases. The germline gives CDR1 MNHEY, CDR2 SVGAGI. CDR3 amino acids: CASSYYRTGGTEAFF. The CDR3 DNA is TGTGCCAGCAGTTACTACAGGACAGGGGGCACTGAAGCTTTCTTT.

This chain uses TRBV5-4 with TRBJ2-7, with a weak D call TRBD1 (6 bases). The ends were cut back, 2 bases at V and 3 bases at J, with 12 bases in the middle. This CDR3 contains 14 residues. Germline V lookup: CDR1 SGHNT, CDR2 YYREEE (reference sequence). CDR3 sequence: CASSFGGTRYEQYV. The CDR3 coding sequence is TGTGCCAGCAGCTTTGGTGGGACACGCTACGAGCAGTACGTC.

This clone turned up a few times. The chain employs TRBV7-2 and TRBJ1-1, with D possibly TRBD1 on 6 matching bases. V lost 4 bases to trimming and J lost 9 bases, with 21 bases between them. Germline CDR1 and CDR2: SGHTA and FQGNSA. The CDR3 covers 15 residues. The CDR3 here is CASSWGGPLGLKAFF. The DNA for the CDR3 is TGTGCCAGCAGCTGGGGGGGCCCACTTGGACTTAAAGCTTTCTTT.

The chain employs TRBV6-1 and TRBJ1-1; D perhaps matches TRBD1 (6 bases). This CDR3 region has 15 residues. V gave up 0 bases and J gave up 4 bases, with 12 bases separating them. Germline CDR1 and CDR2: MNHNS and SASEGT. The CDR3 here is CASSEAGHYGTEAFF. The CDR3, as DNA: TGTGCCAGCAGTGAAGCGGGACACTACGGCACTGAAGCTTTCTTT.

V and J are TRBV4-2 and TRBJ1-2; no definite D call. CDR1 LGHNA and CDR2 YNFKEQ come from the germline V gene. Trimming removed 2 bases at V and 5 bases at J, with 3 bases between. This CDR3 is built from 11 residues. CDR3 sequence reads: CASSQRYGYTF. CDR3 coding DNA: TGTGCCAGCAGCCAACGGTATGGCTACACCTTC.